The clone carrying this TCR beta chain appeared many times. Its cognate antigen is unknown. From RNA transcripts, TCR beta CDR3 regions were amplified. A set of HTBI primers served as the primers for a first-round RT-PCR of the TCR CDR3. Each CDR3 protein gets one entry after TCRdb re-called the multiplex PCR reads with MiXCR. In the table there are around 450,000 distinct CDR3 sequences, roughly 13% of which are singletons. V was trimmed by 6 bases and J by 0 bases, leaving 29 bases between them. The CDR3 extends over 20 amino acids. Germline V gene lookup returns CDR1 MNHEY and CDR2 SVGEGT. The sample originates from a study of T cells in Graves' hyperthyroidism and ophthalmopathy. Study-wide context: At the time of initial diagnosis and before any treatment, peripheral blood was collected. General observations from the study: Most expanded thyroid clonotypes above 0.001 recurred in blood. Ophthalmopathy and stable hyperthyroidism were told apart by a 13 V-J model.

The chain combines TRBV6-2 or TRBV6-3 with TRBJ1-1; no clear D gene. The TCR sequence derives from a woman aged 18-29 years with Graves' hyperthyroidism. The specimen was blood. This CDR3 reads CASSTLPEGPGRLMNTEAFF. In DNA form, the CDR3 reads TGTGCCAGCAGCACCCTACCCGAAGGGCCAGGTCGTCTAATGAACACTGAAGCTTTCTTT.